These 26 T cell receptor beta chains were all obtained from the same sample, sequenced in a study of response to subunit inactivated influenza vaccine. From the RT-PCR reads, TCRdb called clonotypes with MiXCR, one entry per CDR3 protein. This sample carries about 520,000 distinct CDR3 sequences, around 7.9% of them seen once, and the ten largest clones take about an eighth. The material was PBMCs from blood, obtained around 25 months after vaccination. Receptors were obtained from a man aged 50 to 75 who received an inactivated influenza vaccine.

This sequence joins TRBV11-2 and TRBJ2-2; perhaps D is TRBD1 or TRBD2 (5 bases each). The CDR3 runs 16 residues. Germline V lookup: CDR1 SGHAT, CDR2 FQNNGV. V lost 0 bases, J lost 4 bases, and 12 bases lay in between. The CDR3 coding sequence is TGTGCCAGCAGCTTAGATGGGGGATCCCGCACCGGGGAGCTGTTTTTT. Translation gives CASSLDGGSRTGELFF.

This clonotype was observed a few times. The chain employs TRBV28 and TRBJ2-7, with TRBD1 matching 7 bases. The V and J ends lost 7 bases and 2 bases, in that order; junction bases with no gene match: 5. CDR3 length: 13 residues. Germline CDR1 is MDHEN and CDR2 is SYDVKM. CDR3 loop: CASNRGQPYEQYF. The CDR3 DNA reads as TGTGCCAGCAACAGGGGACAGCCCTACGAGCAGTACTTC.

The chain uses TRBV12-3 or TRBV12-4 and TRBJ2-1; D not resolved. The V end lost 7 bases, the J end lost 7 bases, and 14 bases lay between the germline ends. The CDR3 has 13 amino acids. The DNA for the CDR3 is TGTGCCAGCACCCTGAGGCAGAAAAATGAGCAGTTCTTC. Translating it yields CASTLRQKNEQFF.

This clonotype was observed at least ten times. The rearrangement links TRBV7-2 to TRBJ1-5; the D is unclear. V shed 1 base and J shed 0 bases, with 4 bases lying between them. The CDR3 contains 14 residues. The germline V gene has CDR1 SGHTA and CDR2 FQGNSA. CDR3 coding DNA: TGTGCCAGCAGCTTAGAGAGTAGCAATCAGCCCCAGCATTTT. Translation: CASSLESSNQPQHF.

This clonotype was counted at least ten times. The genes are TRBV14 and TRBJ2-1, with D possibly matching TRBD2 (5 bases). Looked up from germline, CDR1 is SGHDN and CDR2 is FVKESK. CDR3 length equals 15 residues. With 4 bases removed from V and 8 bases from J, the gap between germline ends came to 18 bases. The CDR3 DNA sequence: TGTGCCAGCAGCCCCGGGGTAGAGCGTGGCCATGAGCAGTTCTTC. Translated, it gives CASSPGVERGHEQFF.

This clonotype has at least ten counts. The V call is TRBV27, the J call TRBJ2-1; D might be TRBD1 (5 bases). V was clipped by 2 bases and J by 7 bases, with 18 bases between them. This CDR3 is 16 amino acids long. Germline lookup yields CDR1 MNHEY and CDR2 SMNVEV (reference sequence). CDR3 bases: TGTGCCAGCAGTTTAACGGCCGTGGGGCTCGCGAATGAGCAGTTCTTC. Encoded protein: CASSLTAVGLANEQFF.

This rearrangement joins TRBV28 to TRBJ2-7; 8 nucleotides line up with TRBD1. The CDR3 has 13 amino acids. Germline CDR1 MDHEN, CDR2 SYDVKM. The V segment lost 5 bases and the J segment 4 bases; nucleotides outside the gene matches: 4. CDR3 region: CASSPGQEYEQYF. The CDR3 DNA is TGTGCCAGCAGTCCGGGACAGGAGTACGAGCAGTACTTC. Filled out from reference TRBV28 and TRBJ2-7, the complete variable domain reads DVKVTQSSRYLVKRTGEKVFLECVQDMDHENMFWYRQDPGLGLRLIYFSYDVKMKEKGDIPEGYSVSREKKERFSLILESASTNQTSMYLCASSPGQEYEQYFGPGTRLTVT.

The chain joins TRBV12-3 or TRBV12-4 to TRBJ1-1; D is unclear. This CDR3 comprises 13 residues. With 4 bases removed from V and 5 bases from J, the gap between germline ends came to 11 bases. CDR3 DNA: TGTGCCAGCAGTTCTTTCCCCGATACTGAAGCTTTCTTT. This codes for CASSSFPDTEAFF.

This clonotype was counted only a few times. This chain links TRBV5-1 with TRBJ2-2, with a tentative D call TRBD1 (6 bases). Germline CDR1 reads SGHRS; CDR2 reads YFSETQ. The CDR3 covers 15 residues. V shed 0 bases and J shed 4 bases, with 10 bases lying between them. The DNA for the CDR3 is TGCGCCAGCAGCTTGGACAGGGTAGTCACCGGGGAGCTGTTTTTT. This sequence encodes CASSLDRVVTGELFF.

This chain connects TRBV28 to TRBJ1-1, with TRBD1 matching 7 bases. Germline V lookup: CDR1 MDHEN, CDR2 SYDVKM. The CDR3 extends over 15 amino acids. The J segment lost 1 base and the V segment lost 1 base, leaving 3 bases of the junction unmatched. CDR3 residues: CASSLLEGANTEAFF. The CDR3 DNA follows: TGTGCCAGCAGTTTATTGGAGGGGGCGAACACTGAAGCTTTCTTT. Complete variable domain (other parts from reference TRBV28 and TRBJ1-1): DVKVTQSSRYLVKRTGEKVFLECVQDMDHENMFWYRQDPGLGLRLIYFSYDVKMKEKGDIPEGYSVSREKKERFSLILESASTNQTSMYLCASSLLEGANTEAFFGQGTRLTVV.

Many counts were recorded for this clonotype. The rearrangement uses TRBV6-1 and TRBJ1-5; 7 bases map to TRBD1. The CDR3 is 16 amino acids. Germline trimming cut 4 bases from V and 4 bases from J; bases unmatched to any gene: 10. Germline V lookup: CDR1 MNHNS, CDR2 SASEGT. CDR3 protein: CASSGKTGTLNQPQHF. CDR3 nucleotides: TGTGCCAGCAGTGGCAAGACAGGGACGCTTAATCAGCCCCAGCATTTT.

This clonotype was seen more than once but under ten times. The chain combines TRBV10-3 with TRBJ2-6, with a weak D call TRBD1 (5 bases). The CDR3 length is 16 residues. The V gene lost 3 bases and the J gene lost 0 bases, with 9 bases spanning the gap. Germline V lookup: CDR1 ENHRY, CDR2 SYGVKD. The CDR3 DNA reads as TGTGCCATCAGTGAACTTCAGGGCTCTGGGGCCAACGTCCTGACTTTC. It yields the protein CAISELQGSGANVLTF.

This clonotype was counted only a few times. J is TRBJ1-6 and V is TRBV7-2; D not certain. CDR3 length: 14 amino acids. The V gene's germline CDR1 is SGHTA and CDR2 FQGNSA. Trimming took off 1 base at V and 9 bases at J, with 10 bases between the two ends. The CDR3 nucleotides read TGTGCCAGCAGCTTAGTTGAGCGGAGTTCACCCCTCCACTTT. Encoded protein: CASSLVERSSPLHF.

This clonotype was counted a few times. The CDR3 loop is CASSPGASGPYEQYF. The CDR3 DNA sequence: TGCGCCAGCAGCCCCGGCGCTAGCGGACCCTACGAGCAGTACTTC. The chain combines TRBV5-1 with TRBJ2-7, with TRBD2 matching 7 bases. With 4 bases clipped from V and 2 bases from J, the junction kept 9 bases outside the gene matches. The CDR3 sequence is 15 residues long. The germline V gene encodes CDR1 SGHRS and CDR2 YFSETQ.

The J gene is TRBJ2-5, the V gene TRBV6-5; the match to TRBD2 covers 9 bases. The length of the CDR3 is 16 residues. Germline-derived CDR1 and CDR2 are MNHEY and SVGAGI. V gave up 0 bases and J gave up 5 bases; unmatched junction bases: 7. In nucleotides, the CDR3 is TGTGCCAGCAGTTACTCGATGGGGACTAGCTTGGAGACCCAGTACTTC. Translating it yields CASSYSMGTSLETQYF.

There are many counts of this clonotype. CDR3 bases: TGTGCCAGCAGCTTGGTAGGGGGCAATCAGCCCCAGCATTTT. This sequence encodes CASSLVGGNQPQHF. This chain uses TRBV5-5 with TRBJ1-5; D may be TRBD1 (5 bases). The CDR3 extends over 14 amino acids. V was cut by 0 bases and J by 2 bases, with 6 bases left in between. Germline CDR1 is SGHKS and CDR2 is YYEKEE (reference sequence). The whole variable domain, filled in from reference TRBV5-5 and TRBJ1-5, reads DAGVTQSPTHLIKTRGQQVTLRCSPISGHKSVSWYQQVLGQGPQFIFQYYEKEERGRGNFPDRFSARQFPNYSSELNVNALLLGDSALYLCASSLVGGNQPQHFGDGTRLSIL.

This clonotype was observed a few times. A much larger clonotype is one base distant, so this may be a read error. In DNA form, the CDR3 reads TGTGCCAGCGGCCCTTGGGCCAACAGTGAGCAGTTCTTC. As protein: CASGPWANSEQFF. This chain connects TRBV5-5 to TRBJ2-1, with no clear D. Looked up from germline, CDR1 is SGHKS and CDR2 is YYEKEE (reference sequence). V lost 7 bases, J lost 9 bases, and 17 bases lay in between. There are 13 residues in the CDR3.

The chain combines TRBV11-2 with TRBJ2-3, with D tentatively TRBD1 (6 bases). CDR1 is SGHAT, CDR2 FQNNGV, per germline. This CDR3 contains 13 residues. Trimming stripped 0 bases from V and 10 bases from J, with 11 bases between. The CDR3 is CASSLDLGGSQYF. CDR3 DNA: TGTGCCAGCAGCTTAGATTTAGGGGGATCGCAGTATTTT.

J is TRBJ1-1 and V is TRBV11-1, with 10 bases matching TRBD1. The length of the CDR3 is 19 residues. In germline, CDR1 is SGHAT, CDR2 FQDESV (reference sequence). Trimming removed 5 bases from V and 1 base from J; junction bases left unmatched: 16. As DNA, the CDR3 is TGTGCCAGCAGCCCATGGTCGACAGGGGGCTACATACAGAACACTGAAGCTTTCTTT. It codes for CASSPWSTGGYIQNTEAFF. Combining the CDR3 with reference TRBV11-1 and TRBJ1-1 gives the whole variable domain EAEVAQSPRYKITEKSQAVAFWCDPISGHATLYWYRQILGQGPELLVQFQDESVVDDSQLPKDRFSAERLKGVDSTLKIQPAELGDSAMYLCASSPWSTGGYIQNTEAFFGQGTRLTVV.

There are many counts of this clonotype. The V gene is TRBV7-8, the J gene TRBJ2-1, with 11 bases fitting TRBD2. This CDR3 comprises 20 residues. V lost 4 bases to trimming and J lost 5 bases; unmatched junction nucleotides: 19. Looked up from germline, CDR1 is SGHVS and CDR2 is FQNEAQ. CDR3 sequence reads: CASSSRISGRALNPNNEQFF. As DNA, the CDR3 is TGTGCCAGCAGCTCCCGTATTAGCGGGAGGGCCCTGAACCCCAACAATGAGCAGTTCTTC.

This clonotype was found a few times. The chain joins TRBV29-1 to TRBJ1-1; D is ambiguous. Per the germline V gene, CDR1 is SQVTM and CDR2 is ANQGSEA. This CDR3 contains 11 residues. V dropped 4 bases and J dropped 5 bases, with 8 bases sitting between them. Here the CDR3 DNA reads TGCAGCGTTGTTTCGGAGACTGAAGCTTTCTTT. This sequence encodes CSVVSETEAFF.

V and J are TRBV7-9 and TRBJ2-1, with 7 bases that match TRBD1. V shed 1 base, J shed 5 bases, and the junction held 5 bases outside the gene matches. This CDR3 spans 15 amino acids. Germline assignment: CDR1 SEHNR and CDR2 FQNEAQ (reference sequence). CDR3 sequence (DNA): TGTGCCAGCAGCTTAGGAGGGGGCCCCCACAATGAGCAGTTCTTC. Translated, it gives CASSLGGGPHNEQFF.

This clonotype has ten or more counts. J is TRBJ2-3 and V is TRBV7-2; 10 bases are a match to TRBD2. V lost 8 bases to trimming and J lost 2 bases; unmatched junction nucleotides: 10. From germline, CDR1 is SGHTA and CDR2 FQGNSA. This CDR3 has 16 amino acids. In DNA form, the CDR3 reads TGTGCCAGCTCACCTCCGGGACTAGCGTCCACAGATACGCAGTATTTT. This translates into CASSPPGLASTDTQYF.

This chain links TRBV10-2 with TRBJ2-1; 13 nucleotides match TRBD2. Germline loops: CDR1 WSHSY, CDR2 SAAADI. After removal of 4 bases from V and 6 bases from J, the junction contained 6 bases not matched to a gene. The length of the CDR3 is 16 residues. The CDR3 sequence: CASSAHRTSGGNEQFF. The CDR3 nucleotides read TGCGCCAGCAGTGCTCACCGGACTAGCGGGGGCAATGAGCAGTTCTTC.

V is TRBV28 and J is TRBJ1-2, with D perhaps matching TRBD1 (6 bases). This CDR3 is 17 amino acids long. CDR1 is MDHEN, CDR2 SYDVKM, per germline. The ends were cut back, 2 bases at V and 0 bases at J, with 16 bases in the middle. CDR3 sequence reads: CASSLSPGAGANYGYTF. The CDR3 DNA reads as TGTGCCAGCAGTTTAAGTCCGGGGGCCGGAGCTAACTATGGCTACACCTTC.

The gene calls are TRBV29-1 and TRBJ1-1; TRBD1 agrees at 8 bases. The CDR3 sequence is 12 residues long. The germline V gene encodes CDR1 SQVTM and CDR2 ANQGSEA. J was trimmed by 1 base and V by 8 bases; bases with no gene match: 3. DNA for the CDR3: TGCAGCTTCGGGACAGGGAACACTGAAGCTTTCTTT. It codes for CSFGTGNTEAFF.